Listed here is a single T cell receptor (beta chain). Antigen: not known. The data originate from a study of cytomegalovirus exposure and HLA in healthy donors. PCR involved 60 Vbeta and 13 Jbeta primers. The table came from immunoSEQ multiplex PCR; TCRdb's copy has only in-frame clones and leaves some out. Of fewer than 200,000 clones listed, 70% to 85% are singletons. Study results and caveats: A classifier reportedly called cytomegalovirus status with high sensitivity and specificity. Relative to equally common others, HLA-associated TCR beta chains showed greater clonal expansion in a later analysis. While the bulk of TCR sequences proved rare, some public TCRs turned up in many donors.

CDR1 and CDR2 (germline): SGHNT, YENEEA. J gave up 2 bases and V 0 bases, and 7 bases lay outside the gene matches. This CDR3 comprises 18 residues. This TCR was sampled from a human donor in good health. The V call is TRBV11-3, the J call TRBJ2-3, with TRBD2 matching 11 bases. Sequencing input: PBMCs. The CDR3 sequence: CASSLDPRLAGNTDTQYF. The CDR3 bases are TGTGCCAGCAGCTTAGATCCCCGACTAGCGGGGAACACAGATACGCAGTATTTT.